Here is one TCR beta chain with its context. What it recognizes is unknown. The sample originates from a study of cytomegalovirus exposure and HLA in healthy donors. Study-level findings and limits: It was confirmed in vitro that a few of the CMV-associated chains were specific for CMV antigens. HLA alleles were associated with roughly 17,000 TCR beta sequences in a later analysis at 0.05 false discovery rate.

Germline V gives CDR1 WSHSY, CDR2 SAAADI. This CDR3 is built from 15 residues. V dropped 3 bases and J dropped 6; count of bases not matched to a gene: 10. Vbeta (60) and Jbeta (13) primers were used in the PCR. The method was immunoSEQ multiplex PCR; TCRdb's version includes in-frame clones alone and lacks a portion of them. The sample holds about 150,000 clones, about 80% seen once. The source is a man under 40 in good health and CMV-seropositive. Sequences were obtained from PBMCs. The chain combines TRBV10-2 with TRBJ2-7; 8 nucleotides agree with TRBD2. CDR3 nucleotide sequence: TGCGCCAGCAGTGATCGAGCGGGAGCTGATCGCGAGCAGTACTTC. Residues: CASSDRAGADREQYF.